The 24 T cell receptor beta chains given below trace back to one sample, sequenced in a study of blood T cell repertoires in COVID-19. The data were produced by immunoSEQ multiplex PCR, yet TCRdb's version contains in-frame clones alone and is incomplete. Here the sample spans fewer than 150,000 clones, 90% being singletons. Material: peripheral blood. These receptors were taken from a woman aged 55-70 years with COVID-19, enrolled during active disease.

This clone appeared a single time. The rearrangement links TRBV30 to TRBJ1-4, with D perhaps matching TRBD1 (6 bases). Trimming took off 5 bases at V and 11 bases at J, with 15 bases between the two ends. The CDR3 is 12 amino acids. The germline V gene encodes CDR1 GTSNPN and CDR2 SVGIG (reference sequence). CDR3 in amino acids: CAWDRPREKLFF. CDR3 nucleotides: TGTGCCTGGGACAGGCCCCGGGAGAAACTGTTTTTT.

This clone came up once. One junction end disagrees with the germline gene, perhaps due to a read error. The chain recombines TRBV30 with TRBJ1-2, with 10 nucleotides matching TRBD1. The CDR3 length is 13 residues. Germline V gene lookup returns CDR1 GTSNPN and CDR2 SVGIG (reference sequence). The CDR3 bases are TGTGCCTGGAGTGTCGCTGGGACAGGGGTCGTGGGCTTC. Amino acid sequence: CAWSVAGTGVVGF.

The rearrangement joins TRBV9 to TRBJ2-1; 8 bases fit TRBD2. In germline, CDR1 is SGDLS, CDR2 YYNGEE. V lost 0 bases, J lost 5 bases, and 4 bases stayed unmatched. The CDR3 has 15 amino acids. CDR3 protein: CASSVAGGTHNEQFF. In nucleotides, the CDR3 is TGTGCCAGCAGCGTAGCGGGGGGGACCCACAATGAGCAGTTCTTC.

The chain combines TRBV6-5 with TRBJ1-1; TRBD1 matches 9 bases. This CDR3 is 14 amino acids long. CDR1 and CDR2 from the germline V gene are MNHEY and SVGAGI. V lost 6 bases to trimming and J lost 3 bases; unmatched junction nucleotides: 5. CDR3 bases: TGTGCCAGCAGCATGGACAGGGGAGACACTGAAGCTTTCTTT. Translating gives CASSMDRGDTEAFF.

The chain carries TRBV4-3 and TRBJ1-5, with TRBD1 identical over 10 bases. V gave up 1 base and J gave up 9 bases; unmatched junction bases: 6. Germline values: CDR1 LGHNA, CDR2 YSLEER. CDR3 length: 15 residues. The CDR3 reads CASSQGTGGFSPQHF. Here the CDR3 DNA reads TGCGCCAGCAGCCAAGGGACAGGGGGGTTTTCGCCCCAGCATTTT.

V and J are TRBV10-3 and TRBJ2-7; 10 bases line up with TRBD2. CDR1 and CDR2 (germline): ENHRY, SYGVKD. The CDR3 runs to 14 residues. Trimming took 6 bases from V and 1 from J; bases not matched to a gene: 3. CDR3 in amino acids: CAISSSGGSYEQYF. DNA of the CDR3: TGTGCCATCAGCTCTAGCGGGGGTTCCTACGAGCAGTACTTC.

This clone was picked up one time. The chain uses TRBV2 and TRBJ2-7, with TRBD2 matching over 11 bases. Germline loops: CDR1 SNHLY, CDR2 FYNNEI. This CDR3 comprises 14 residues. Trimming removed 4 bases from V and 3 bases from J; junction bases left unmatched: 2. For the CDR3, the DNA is TGTGCCAGCAGTGGACTAGCGGGGAGCTACGAGCAGTACTTC. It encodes CASSGLAGSYEQYF.

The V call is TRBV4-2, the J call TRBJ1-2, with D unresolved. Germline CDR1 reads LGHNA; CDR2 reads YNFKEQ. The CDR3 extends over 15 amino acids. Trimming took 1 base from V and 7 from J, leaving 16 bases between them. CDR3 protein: CASSQAGLRSGGYTF. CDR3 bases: TGTGCCAGCAGCCAAGCGGGTCTGAGATCTGGTGGCTACACCTTC.

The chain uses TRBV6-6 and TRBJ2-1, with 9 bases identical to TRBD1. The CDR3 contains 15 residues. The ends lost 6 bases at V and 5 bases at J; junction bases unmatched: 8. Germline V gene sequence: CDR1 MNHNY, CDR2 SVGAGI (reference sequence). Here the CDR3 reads CASSLGQGPHNEQFF. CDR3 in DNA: TGTGCCAGCAGCTTGGGACAGGGCCCCCACAATGAGCAGTTCTTC.

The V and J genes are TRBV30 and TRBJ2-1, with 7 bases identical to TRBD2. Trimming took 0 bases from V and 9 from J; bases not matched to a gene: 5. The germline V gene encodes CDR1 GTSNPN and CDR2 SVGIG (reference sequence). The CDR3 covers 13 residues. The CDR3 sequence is CAWSVRLAGEQFF. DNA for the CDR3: TGTGCCTGGAGTGTCAGACTAGCCGGTGAGCAGTTCTTC.

The CDR3 loop reads CASSLILPSDSNYGYTF. In nucleotides, the CDR3 is TGTGCCAGCAGCCTGATCCTTCCCTCGGACAGTAACTATGGCTACACCTTC. The V gene is TRBV13, the J gene TRBJ1-2; TRBD1 is a possible D gene (6 bases). CDR1 and CDR2 from the germline V gene are PRHDT and FYEKMQ (reference sequence). CDR3 length equals 17 residues. Trimming cost V 5 bases and J 1 base, with 20 bases left between them. The complete variable domain, with remaining parts taken from reference TRBV13 and TRBJ1-2, reads AAGVIQSPRHLIKEKRETATLKCYPIPRHDTVYWYQQGPGQDPQFLISFYEKMQSDKGSIPDRFSAQQFSDYHSELNMSSLELGDSALYFCASSLILPSDSNYGYTFGSGTRLTVV.

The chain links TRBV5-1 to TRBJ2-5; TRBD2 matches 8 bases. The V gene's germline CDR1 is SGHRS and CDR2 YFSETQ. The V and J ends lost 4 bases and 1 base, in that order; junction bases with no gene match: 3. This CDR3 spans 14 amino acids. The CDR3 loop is CASSPGGGQETQYF. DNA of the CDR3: TGCGCCAGCAGCCCGGGAGGGGGCCAAGAGACCCAGTACTTC.

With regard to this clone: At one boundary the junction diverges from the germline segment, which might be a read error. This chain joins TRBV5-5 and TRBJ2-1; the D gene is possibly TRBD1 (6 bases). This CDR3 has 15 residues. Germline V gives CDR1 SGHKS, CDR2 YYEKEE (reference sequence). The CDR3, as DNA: TGTGCCAGCAGCTGGTGGCAGGGGTCCTCCAATGAGCAGTTCTTC. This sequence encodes CASSWWQGSSNEQFF.

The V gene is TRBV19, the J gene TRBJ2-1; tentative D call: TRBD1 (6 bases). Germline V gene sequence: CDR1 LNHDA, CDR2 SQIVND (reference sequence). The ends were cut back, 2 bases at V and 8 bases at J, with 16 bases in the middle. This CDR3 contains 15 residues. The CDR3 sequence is CASSISRGVGHEQFF. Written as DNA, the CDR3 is TGTGCCAGTAGTATATCCAGGGGTGTTGGTCATGAGCAGTTCTTC.

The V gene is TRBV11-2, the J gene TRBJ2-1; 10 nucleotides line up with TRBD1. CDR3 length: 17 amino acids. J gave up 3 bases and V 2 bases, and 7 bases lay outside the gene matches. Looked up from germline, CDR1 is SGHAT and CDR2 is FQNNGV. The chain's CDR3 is CASSLRAWTGGYNEQFF. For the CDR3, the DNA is TGTGCCAGCAGCTTAAGGGCGTGGACAGGGGGCTACAATGAGCAGTTCTTC.

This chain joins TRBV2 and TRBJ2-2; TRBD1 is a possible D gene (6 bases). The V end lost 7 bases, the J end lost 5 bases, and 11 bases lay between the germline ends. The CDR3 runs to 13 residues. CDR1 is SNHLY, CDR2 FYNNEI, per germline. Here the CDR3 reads CASTLTGTGELFF. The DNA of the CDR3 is TGTGCCAGCACCCTCACAGGGACCGGGGAGCTGTTTTTT.

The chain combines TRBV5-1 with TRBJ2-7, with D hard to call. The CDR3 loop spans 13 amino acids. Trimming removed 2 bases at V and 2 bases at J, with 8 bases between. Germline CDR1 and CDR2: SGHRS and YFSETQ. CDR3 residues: CASSFTTTYEQYF. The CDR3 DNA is TGCGCCAGCAGCTTTACAACGACCTACGAGCAGTACTTC.

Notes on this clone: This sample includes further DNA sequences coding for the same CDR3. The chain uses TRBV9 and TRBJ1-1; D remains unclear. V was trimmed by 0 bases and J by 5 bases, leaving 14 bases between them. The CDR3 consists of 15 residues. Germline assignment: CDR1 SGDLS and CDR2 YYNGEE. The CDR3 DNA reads TGTGCCAGCAGCGTAGTGGGAGGGAGTCAGACTGAAGCTTTCTTT. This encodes CASSVVGGSQTEAFF.

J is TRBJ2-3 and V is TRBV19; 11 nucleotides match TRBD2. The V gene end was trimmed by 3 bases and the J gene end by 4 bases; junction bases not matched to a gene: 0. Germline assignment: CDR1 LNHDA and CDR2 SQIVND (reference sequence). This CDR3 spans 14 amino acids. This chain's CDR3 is CASSMGLAADTQYF. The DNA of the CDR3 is TGTGCCAGTAGTATGGGACTAGCGGCAGATACGCAGTATTTT.

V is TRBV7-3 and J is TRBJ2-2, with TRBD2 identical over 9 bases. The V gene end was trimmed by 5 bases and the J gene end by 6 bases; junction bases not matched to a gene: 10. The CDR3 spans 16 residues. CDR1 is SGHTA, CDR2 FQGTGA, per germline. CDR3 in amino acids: CASSTRGGAVSGELFF. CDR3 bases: TGTGCCAGCAGCACCCGCGGGGGGGCGGTTTCCGGGGAGCTGTTTTTT.

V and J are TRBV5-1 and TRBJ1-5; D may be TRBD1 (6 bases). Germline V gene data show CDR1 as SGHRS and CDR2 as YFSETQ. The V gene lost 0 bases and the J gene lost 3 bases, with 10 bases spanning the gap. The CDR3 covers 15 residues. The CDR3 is CASSLAGGFNQPQHF. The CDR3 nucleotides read TGCGCCAGCAGCTTGGCGGGGGGCTTCAATCAGCCCCAGCATTTT.

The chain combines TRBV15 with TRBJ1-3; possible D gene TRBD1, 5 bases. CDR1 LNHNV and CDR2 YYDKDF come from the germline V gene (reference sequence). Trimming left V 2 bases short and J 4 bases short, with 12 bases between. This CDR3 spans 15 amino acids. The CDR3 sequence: CATSRSTDTGNTIYF. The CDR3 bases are TGTGCCACCAGCAGATCGACAGACACGGGAAACACCATATATTTT.

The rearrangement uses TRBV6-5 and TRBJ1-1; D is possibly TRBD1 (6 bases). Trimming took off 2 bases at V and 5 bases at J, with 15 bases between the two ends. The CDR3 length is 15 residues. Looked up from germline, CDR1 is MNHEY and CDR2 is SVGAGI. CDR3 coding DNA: TGTGCCAGCAGTTACCAAACAGGGATGGGGACTGAAGCTTTCTTT. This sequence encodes CASSYQTGMGTEAFF.

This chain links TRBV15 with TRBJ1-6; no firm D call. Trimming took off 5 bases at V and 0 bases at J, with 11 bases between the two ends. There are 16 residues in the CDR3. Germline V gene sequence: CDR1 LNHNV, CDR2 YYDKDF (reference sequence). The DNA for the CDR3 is TGTGCCACCAGCCCCCTGAGGGCCTCCTATAATTCACCCCTCCACTTT. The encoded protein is CATSPLRASYNSPLHF.